This record covers a single T cell receptor (beta chain). Its antigen is not identified. Generated by immunoSEQ multiplex PCR, the TCRdb table keeps only in-frame clones and is missing some. The sample lists 20,000 to 25,000 clones, roughly nine tenths occurring once. Indicated time point: week 11, during vaccination. Topical imiquimod accompanied each vaccine dose, which consisted of 300 ug of mutant IDH1 20-mer peptide. The data were taken from a study of a mutant IDH1 vaccine in newly diagnosed glioma. Study-level background: The therapy given earlier, which was standard therapy, consisted of radiotherapy, temozolomide, or both, and most of the patients received both.

The source is a woman aged 35 to 49 with glioma. The starting material was PBMCs, obtained from a glioma patient whose treatment included an IDH1 peptide vaccine.

The CDR3 reads CAISAYQGASPLETQYF. CDR3 coding DNA: TGTGCCATCAGTGCCTATCAGGGGGCATCGCCTTTAGAGACCCAGTACTTC. V usage is TRBV10-3 and J usage is TRBJ2-5, with 8 positions matching TRBD1. J gave up 4 bases and V 4 bases, and 14 bases lay outside the gene matches. The CDR3 runs to 17 residues. CDR1 is ENHRY, CDR2 SYGVKD, per germline.